A single sample is the source of the 16 T cell receptor beta chains below, sequenced in a study of blood T cell repertoires in COVID-19. Using immunoSEQ multiplex PCR, the repertoire was profiled, and TCRdb retains in-frame clones only, with some absent. The table shows about 220,000 clones, with roughly 85% occurring only once. Sequenced sample: peripheral blood. The receptors come from a man aged 50-60 years who had recovered from COVID-19.

This clone was seen a handful of times. The chain is built from TRBV5-1 and TRBJ2-3; 11 nucleotides match TRBD2. The ends lost 0 bases at V and 7 bases at J; junction bases unmatched: 7. The CDR3 runs 16 residues. Germline V lookup: CDR1 SGHRS, CDR2 YFSETQ. CDR3 residues: CASSLEIAGGPYTQYF. The CDR3 bases are TGCGCCAGCAGCTTGGAGATAGCGGGAGGGCCGTATACGCAGTATTTT.

This sequence joins TRBV5-1 and TRBJ1-1; 12 positions agree with TRBD1. Germline values: CDR1 SGHRS, CDR2 YFSETQ. After removal of 1 base from V and 0 bases from J, the junction contained 4 bases not matched to a gene. The CDR3 length is 17 residues. The chain's CDR3 is CASSLSGQGALNTEAFF. The CDR3 nucleotides read TGCGCCAGCAGCTTGTCGGGACAGGGGGCCTTGAACACTGAAGCTTTCTTT.

This chain links TRBV19 with TRBJ1-4, with 8 nucleotides matching TRBD1. Germline V lookup: CDR1 LNHDA, CDR2 SQIVND (reference sequence). The CDR3 loop spans 15 amino acids. The V gene end was trimmed by 6 bases and the J gene end by 8 bases; junction bases not matched to a gene: 11. This CDR3 is CASRTVGRGPEKLFF. In DNA, the CDR3 is TGTGCCAGTAGGACCGTGGGCAGGGGGCCCGAAAAACTGTTTTTT.

The sample holds one count of this clone. The chain carries TRBV12-3 or TRBV12-4 and TRBJ1-2; D is ambiguous. The CDR3 is 12 amino acids. V lost 6 bases, J lost 6 bases, and 11 bases lay in between. CDR3 in DNA: TGTGCCAGCAGATTTGGCCGGGATGGCTACACCTTC. This codes for CASRFGRDGYTF.

CDR3 sequence (DNA): TGTGCCAGCAGCTTAGGTGGCATCGTGACCGGGGAGCTGTTTTTT. It yields the protein CASSLGGIVTGELFF. The V call is TRBV7-9, the J call TRBJ2-2; the D is unclear. The CDR3 loop spans 15 amino acids. Germline V gene lookup returns CDR1 SEHNR and CDR2 FQNEAQ (reference sequence). Trimming left V 1 base short and J 5 bases short, with 11 bases between.

The gene calls are TRBV6-5 and TRBJ1-2; unclear D gene. This CDR3 is built from 13 residues. Per the germline V gene, CDR1 is MNHEY and CDR2 is SVGAGI. Trimming stripped 8 bases from V and 3 bases from J, with 13 bases between. CDR3 coding DNA: TGTGCCAGCGCGGATACAACGCACTATGGCTACACCTTC. Amino acid sequence: CASADTTHYGYTF.

V is TRBV6-5 and J is TRBJ2-7; a weak D match, TRBD2 (6 bases). Per the germline V gene, CDR1 is MNHEY and CDR2 is SVGAGI. CDR3 length equals 15 residues. Trimming pared 3 bases from V and 6 bases from J, leaving 18 bases between. In DNA form, the CDR3 reads TGTGCCAGCAGTTATGGAAGCACCGGGAGAATCGAGCAGTACTTC. Its protein is CASSYGSTGRIEQYF.

Written as DNA, the CDR3 is TGTGCCAGCAGCTTCGATCCGGACACTGAAGCTTTCTTT. Translation: CASSFDPDTEAFF. The chain recombines TRBV7-2 with TRBJ1-1, with D unresolved. This CDR3 region has 13 residues. Germline CDR1 is SGHTA and CDR2 is FQGNSA. V was cut by 3 bases and J by 3 bases, with 8 bases left in between.

The chain couples TRBV2 to TRBJ2-3; D remains ambiguous. The CDR3 runs 15 residues. Germline V gene lookup returns CDR1 SNHLY and CDR2 FYNNEI. The V end lost 1 base, the J end lost 0 bases, and 8 bases lay between the germline ends. The DNA for the CDR3 is TGTGCCAGCAGTGAAGGGCGGTCTAGCACAGATACGCAGTATTTT. Its protein is CASSEGRSSTDTQYF.

The rearrangement joins TRBV7-9 to TRBJ2-7, with D possibly matching TRBD2 (6 bases). V was clipped by 5 bases and J by 6 bases, with 17 bases between them. Germline lookup yields CDR1 SEHNR and CDR2 FQNEAQ (reference sequence). The CDR3 runs 14 residues. The CDR3: CASSPGGGIPEQYF. The CDR3 bases are TGTGCCAGCAGCCCAGGAGGCGGGATTCCCGAGCAGTACTTC.

V is TRBV3-1 (or the pseudogene TRBV3-2) and J is TRBJ1-2; D is undetermined. In germline, CDR1 is LGHDT, CDR2 YNNKEL (reference sequence). The V end was cut by 5 bases, the J end by 6 bases, with 10 bases between. The CDR3 covers 12 residues. The CDR3 bases are TGTGCCAGCAGCTTAAGCGGGGATGGCTACACCTTC. Protein product: CASSLSGDGYTF.

A few counts support this clone. This sequence joins TRBV11-2 and TRBJ1-4, with D unresolved. Germline CDR1 is SGHAT and CDR2 is FQNNGV. This CDR3 has 15 amino acids. Trimming cost V 5 bases and J 4 bases, with 14 bases left between them. The CDR3 loop is CASSARGEFNEKLFF. CDR3 sequence (DNA): TGTGCCAGCAGCGCCCGTGGGGAGTTTAATGAAAAACTGTTTTTT. The full variable domain, in which reference TRBV11-2 and TRBJ1-4 provide the parts outside the CDR3, is EAGVAQSPRYKIIEKRQSVAFWCNPISGHATLYWYQQILGQGPKLLIQFQNNGVVDDSQLPKDRFSAERLKGVDSTLKIQPAKLEDSAVYLCASSARGEFNEKLFFGSGTQLSVL.

The rearrangement uses TRBV27 and TRBJ1-2, with TRBD1 matching 12 bases. Germline V gives CDR1 MNHEY, CDR2 SMNVEV (reference sequence). This CDR3 contains 15 residues. With V trimmed by 5 bases and J by 8 bases, 9 bases remained unmatched. The CDR3 DNA is TGTGCCAGCAGTAAATCGGGACAGGGGGCGCGAGGCTACACCTTC. This codes for CASSKSGQGARGYTF.

The chain employs TRBV28 and TRBJ2-7; 8 bases fit TRBD1. V shed 7 bases, J shed 4 bases, and the junction held 15 bases outside the gene matches. CDR1 and CDR2 (germline): MDHEN, SYDVKM. The CDR3 spans 16 residues. The CDR3 protein is CASNAPGQGLRYEQYF. CDR3 nucleotide sequence: TGTGCCAGCAATGCCCCCGGACAGGGCTTGAGGTACGAGCAGTACTTC. The whole variable domain, remainder taken from reference TRBV28 and TRBJ2-7, is DVKVTQSSRYLVKRTGEKVFLECVQDMDHENMFWYRQDPGLGLRLIYFSYDVKMKEKGDIPEGYSVSREKKERFSLILESASTNQTSMYLCASNAPGQGLRYEQYFGPGTRLTVT.

The table lists this clone with many counts. J is TRBJ2-7 and V is TRBV6-1; D may be TRBD1 (6 bases). The CDR3 sequence is 14 residues long. Trimming cost V 3 bases and J 2 bases, with 11 bases left between them. CDR1 and CDR2 (germline): MNHNS, SASEGT. This CDR3 is CASSEDSPPYEQYF. The CDR3 DNA follows: TGTGCCAGCAGTGAGGACAGTCCCCCCTACGAGCAGTACTTC.

The chain uses TRBV18 and TRBJ2-1; D remains ambiguous. Trimming took 3 bases from V and 6 from J, leaving 9 bases between them. Germline V lookup: CDR1 KGHSH, CDR2 LQKENI. CDR3 size: 13 residues. The CDR3 protein is CASSPQFSNEQFF. The CDR3 DNA reads TGTGCCAGCTCACCTCAATTTTCCAATGAGCAGTTCTTC. Full variable domain (outside the CDR3, taken from reference TRBV18 and TRBJ2-1): NAGVMQNPRHLVRRRGQEARLRCSPMKGHSHVYWYRQLPEEGLKFMVYLQKENIIDESGMPKERFSAEFPKEGPSILRIQQVVRGDSAAYFCASSPQFSNEQFFGPGTRLTVL.